The clone carrying this TCR beta chain was detected a few times. Its antigen is undetermined. TCRdb keeps only in-frame clones here, not all; method: immunoSEQ multiplex PCR. The repertoire holds tens of thousands of clones, with about 80% as singletons. This sample is drawn from a study of lymphopenia after photon versus proton radiotherapy. Study-level findings and limits: Under photons, naive T cells and diversity fell while effector/memory populations rose. Survival link was tested only in deceased patients; proton benefit remains a possibility. Post-nadir TCR diversity decline inversely tracked overall survival among those who died. Oligoclonal CD8+ Temra expansion after nadir drove photon patients' diversity drop.

Sequencing used peripheral blood, obtained from a patient treated with proton-based radiotherapy. The TCR originated in a woman between 70 and 85 years old with pancreatic cancer.

The CDR3 DNA reads as TGTGCCAGCAGTGAAGCGAATTACAGGGGCACCGGGGAGCTGTTTTTT. Encoded protein: CASSEANYRGTGELFF. The V and J genes are TRBV6-1 and TRBJ2-2; 7 bases match TRBD1. This CDR3 spans 16 amino acids. The germline gives CDR1 MNHNS, CDR2 SASEGT. V was clipped by 0 bases and J by 4 bases; unmatched bases: 5.